This T cell receptor beta chain was observed in a study of spatial heterogeneity in lung cancer. The sample's time point: sample taken at primary tumor resection. Whole RNA, isolated from tumor, nontumor lung or frozen PBMC, was sequenced without prior sorting. The donor group consisted of over 55 patients who had untreated, early-stage non-small cell lung cancer. J was trimmed by 2 bases and V by 5 bases; bases with no gene match: 16. The CDR3 loop spans 19 amino acids. Germline CDR1 SGHTA, CDR2 FQGTGA. Sample share makes this clonotype medium-sized. This beta chain was picked up by a library intended for alpha chains and is off target, so its count carries little meaning. A unique molecular identifier was carried by every single TCR cDNA molecule. MiXCR, run by TCRdb on the 5' RACE reads, gives a single entry per CDR3 protein. The sample has 2,000 to 2,500 distinct CDR3 sequences, more than 10% seen once.

This chain uses TRBV7-3 with TRBJ1-4; 8 positions match TRBD1. The receptor was derived from a male donor with early-stage non-small cell lung cancer. The sequences come from normal lung tissue next to the tumor, collected at surgery. CDR3 region: CASSPRTGQWGTTNEKLFF. The CDR3 coding sequence is TGTGCCAGCAGCCCTAGGACAGGGCAGTGGGGGACGACTAATGAAAAACTGTTTTTT.